The TCR beta chain described here comes from a study of somatic mutations in cytotoxic T cells in rheumatoid arthritis. Germline assignment: CDR1 SGHNT and CDR2 YENEEA. The CDR3 is 16 amino acids. V trimming: 5 bases; J trimming: 1 base; junction bases outside the gene matches: 3. General observations from the study: A single CD8+ clone exceeded 20% of CD8+ cells in about an eighth of the 65 patients. With age, CD8+ clonality increased in rheumatoid arthritis patients, whereas no such increase appeared in healthy controls.

Generated by immunoSEQ multiplex PCR, the TCRdb table keeps only in-frame clones and is missing some. The data show some 6,500 clones, roughly 60% seen once. Concerning this clone: Its antigen is undetermined.

This TCR derives from a woman aged 40 to 50 in good health. The specimen was CD8+ T cells sorted from blood. The V call is TRBV11-3, the J call TRBJ2-2; 11 bases line up with TRBD2. The DNA for the CDR3 is TGTGCCAGCAGCCCAGGACTAGCGGGGAACACCGGGGAGCTGTTTTTT. This encodes CASSPGLAGNTGELFF.